This TCR beta chain originates from a study of blood T cells in healthy people across ages. Notes on the study in general: Those diversity estimates obtained from one million T cells were thought to be underestimates.

For the second PCR, which ran for about 7 to 11 cycles, a sample-barcoded 5' primer and a J-beta primer mix were used. Sequencing of every sample gave 3 million or more CDR3-containing paired-end reads. TCRdb re-analysed the 5' RACE reads in MiXCR, keeping a single row per CDR3 protein. The sample lists some 930,000 distinct CDR3 sequences; roughly 29% were seen once. The CDR3 is made up of 16 amino acids. Per germline, CDR1 SGHKS and CDR2 YYEKEE (reference sequence). V dropped 3 bases and J dropped 3; count of bases not matched to a gene: 7. Of note for this clonotype: Its specificity is not known.

The same data also went into a second study, on T cells of mothers and their children. That investigation notes: Researchers put all of the extracted RNA into cDNA synthesis, using about 1.4 ug per 15 ul. The data showed no persistent microchimeric T cell clones.

The rearrangement joins TRBV5-5 to TRBJ1-4; 8 bases are shared with TRBD1. Sequenced input: blood. The receptor was derived from a woman in her forties in good health. CDR3 loop: CASSSRETGANEKLFF. In DNA form, the CDR3 reads TGTGCCAGCAGCTCCCGCGAGACAGGGGCTAATGAAAAACTGTTTTTT.